This entry is about one TCR beta chain. These data are taken from a study of T cell changes during pregnancy in multiple sclerosis. The V end lost 5 bases, the J end lost 7 bases, and 14 bases lay between the germline ends. CDR3 length: 13 residues. The germline V gene encodes CDR1 MNHEY and CDR2 SMNVEV (reference sequence). The repertoire was sequenced with immunoSEQ multiplex PCR; TCRdb's copy has only in-frame clones and lacks some. The table lists under 65,000 clones, roughly 92% of them singletons. This sequence was found in a female donor with multiple sclerosis, enrolled in a pregnancy study. The rearrangement uses TRBV27 and TRBJ1-2; perhaps TRBD1 as D (5 bases). Specimen: CD8+ T cells from peripheral blood mononuclear cells, collected in the third trimester of pregnancy. In DNA form, the CDR3 reads TGTGCCAGCAGTGTCAGGGTGAGTTTTGGCTACACCTTC. Translated, it gives CASSVRVSFGYTF.